This T cell receptor beta chain was retrieved from a study of vaccination effects on CD4 cells after COVID-19. About this clone itself: Its antigen is unidentified.

Assay used: immunoSEQ multiplex PCR; TCRdb lists only in-frame clones, some missing. The sample yields some 68,000 clones, 80% seen once. The germline V gene has CDR1 LNHDA and CDR2 SQIVND (reference sequence). V lost 6 bases to trimming and J lost 10 bases, with 13 bases between them. This CDR3 region has 13 residues. Under the ViraFEST assay, PBMC were stimulated with viral peptide pools so that antigen-specific CD4+ T cells expanded. Sequencing was performed afterwards. Following 10 days of culture, CD4+ T cells were isolated. None of the vaccinated had previously contracted SARS-CoV-2, and their nucleocapsid antibodies tested negative.

This rearrangement joins TRBV19 to TRBJ1-6, with D perhaps TRBD1 (5 bases). The sequence was collected from a human donor who received a COVID-19 vaccine. The sample in question was CD4+ T cells from PBMCs cultured with SARS-CoV-2 spike peptides, obtained before COVID-19 vaccination. CDR3 sequence reads: CASSRGLVSPLHF. CDR3 coding DNA: TGTGCCAGTAGCCGGGGCCTTGTCTCACCCCTCCACTTT.